This note documents a single T cell receptor beta chain sequence. The antigen is unknown. Making TCR cDNA involved 5'RACE template switching, which added UMIs and a universal primer site. In TCRdb, the 5' RACE reads were re-called with MiXCR into one record per CDR3 protein. The sample carries about 99,000 distinct CDR3 sequences, about 5.8% recorded once. The V gene's germline CDR1 is SNHLY and CDR2 FYNNEI. The CDR3 sequence is 16 residues long. After removal of 6 bases from V and 6 bases from J, the junction contained 13 bases not matched to a gene. The entry originates in a study of T cells after yellow fever vaccination. In the study overall: For low cell numbers, libraries were made with SMART-Seq v4 Ultra Low Input.

General study results and limits: Post-booster repertoires again held most primary-vaccination clones (about 96% CD4, roughly 88% CD8).

This clonotype was sampled from a man between 18 and 29 years old who received the YFV17D yellow fever vaccine. V usage is TRBV2 and J usage is TRBJ2-1, with 8 bases fitting TRBD2. Specimen: CD8+ T cells sorted from PBMCs, collected 10 days after the yellow fever booster vaccination. The CDR3 DNA sequence: TGTGCCAGCAGGCAGGAGCCGGGGGGGGCTCTCAATGAGCAGTTCTTC. Protein: CASRQEPGGALNEQFF.